The present T cell receptor beta chain was sequenced within a study of control samples from healthy donors and cancer patients. This clone occurred a few times. Some clones are missing from TCRdb's copy, which holds only in-frame ones; the method was immunoSEQ multiplex PCR. Among 100,000 to 150,000 clones listed, roughly 86% were seen once. The V gene lost 3 bases and the J gene lost 1 base, with 5 bases spanning the gap. The CDR3 sequence is 12 residues long. Germline V gene lookup returns CDR1 SGDLS and CDR2 YYNGEE. The sample taken for sequencing was PBMCs. The TCR comes from a man aged 45-65 years with head and neck cancer. The chain carries TRBV9 and TRBJ2-7; a possible D gene is TRBD1 (5 bases). CDR3 sequence (DNA): TGTGCCAGCAGCGGGACATCCTACGAGCAGTACTTC. Translation gives CASSGTSYEQYF.